A selection of T cell receptor beta chains follows, all from one sample in a study of T cell repertoires and leukemia-associated antigens. A single record per CDR3 protein comes from TCRdb applying MiXCR to the 5' RACE reads. The table has 10,000 to 12,000 distinct CDR3 sequences, approximately 43% seen once. These receptors are not linked to any known antigen. The sequenced sample consisted of CD3+ T cells sorted from blood and cultured. Receptor source: a female donor in good health. The CDR3 runs from the conserved cysteine through the conserved F or W. The D gene is left open where the match is weak. Size values are once, few and many counts, or a class for expanded clones, and some rows have none.

abundance,v_gene,j_gene,d_gene,CDR3aa,CDR3nt
NA,TRBV7-8,TRBJ2-5,TRBD1,CASCKDRVGSQAQYF,TGTGCCAGCTGCAAGGACAGGGTGGGAAGTCAGGCCCAGTACTTC
NA,TRBV20-1,TRBJ2-1,TRBD2,CSAQRSLAGDNEQFF,TGCAGTGCTCAGAGGTCACTAGCGGGGGACAATGAGCAGTTCTTC
NA,TRBV5-1,TRBJ1-2,NA,CASSPRVPSYGYTF,TGCGCCAGCAGCCCCCGGGTCCCCTCCTATGGCTACACCTTC
few,TRBV12-3/TRBV12-4,TRBJ2-2,NA,CASSTNTGELFF,TGTGCCAGCAGCACTAACACCGGGGAGCTGTTTTTT
NA,TRBV7-3,TRBJ1-1,NA,CASSPGGGTEAFF,TGTGCTAGCAGCCCTGGGGGGGGCACTGAAGCTTTCTTT
few,TRBV5-1,TRBJ2-7,NA,CASSLATTHEQYF,TGCGCCAGCAGCTTGGCGACAACACACGAGCAGTACTTC
NA,TRBV20-1,TRBJ2-3,TRBD2,CSARRPSGLDTDTQYF,TGCAGTGCTAGGCGCCCTAGCGGACTAGACACAGATACGCAGTATTTT
medium-sized,TRBV18,TRBJ1-2,NA,CASFGGLYGYTF,TGTGCCAGCTTCGGCGGACTGTATGGCTACACCTTC
NA,TRBV15,TRBJ2-5,NA,CATSRAKETQYF,TGTGCCACCAGCAGAGCCAAAGAGACCCAGTACTTC
NA,TRBV4-1,TRBJ2-3,NA,CASRLEGSGSTDTQYF,TGCGCCAGCAGACTTGAAGGGTCCGGAAGCACAGATACGCAGTATTTT
once,TRBV6-5,TRBJ1-2,NA,CASRPGGASCGYTF,TGTGCCAGCAGACCGGGCGGCGCCAGTTGTGGCTACACCTTC
NA,TRBV18,TRBJ2-5,TRBD2,CASSRETSGYQETRYF,TGTGCCAGCTCCCGAGAGACTAGCGGATACCAAGAGACCCGGTACTTC
many,TRBV28,TRBJ1-2,NA,CASSGRQFRGVYGYTF,TGTGCCAGCAGTGGCCGACAGTTCCGGGGGGTTTATGGCTACACCTTC
many,TRBV10-3,TRBJ2-7,TRBD2,CATSRPSGISYEQYF,TGTGCCACCTCGAGGCCTAGCGGGATTTCCTACGAGCAGTACTTC
large,TRBV5-6,TRBJ2-1,NA,CASSLLGASNDEQFF,TGTGCCAGCAGCCTCCTTGGCGCTAGCAACGATGAGCAGTTCTTC
few,TRBV24-1,TRBJ2-2,TRBD1,CATSDDGTVTTGKLFF,TGTGCCACCAGTGATGATGGGACAGTTACCACCGGGAAGCTGTTTTTT
NA,TRBV29-1,TRBJ1-1,NA,CSVGERGEAFF,TGCAGCGTTGGAGAAAGAGGTGAAGCTTTCTTT
many,TRBV6-6,TRBJ2-4,NA,CASSLGQGPKNIQYF,TGTGCCAGCAGCCTGGGCCAGGGACCCAAAAACATTCAGTACTTC
large,TRBV12-3/TRBV12-4,TRBJ2-2,NA,CASSQFRINTGELFF,TGTGCCAGCAGCCAATTCCGAATCAACACCGGGGAGCTGTTTTTT
NA,TRBV29-1,TRBJ2-3,TRBD2,CSVGGTSGRADTQYF,TGCAGCGTTGGGGGGACTAGCGGGCGAGCGGATACGCAGTATTTT
NA,TRBV29-1,TRBJ1-1,TRBD1,CSVGGTGGAYDTEAFF,TGCAGCGTTGGCGGGACAGGGGGCGCTTATGACACTGAAGCTTTCTTT
NA,TRBV6-2/TRBV6-3,TRBJ2-7,TRBD2,CASSKTSKSAGFSHEQYF,TGTGCCAGCAGCAAGACCTCGAAATCAGCGGGATTTAGCCACGAGCAGTACTTC
NA,TRBV5-1,TRBJ2-1,NA,CVSRTGSPGYSEQFF,TGCGTCAGCAGGACCGGGTCCCCGGGATACAGTGAGCAGTTCTTC
many,TRBV6-5,TRBJ2-5,NA,CASSRLGRRETQYF,TGTGCCAGCAGCCGACTAGGTCGGAGAGAGACCCAGTACTTC
many,TRBV12-3/TRBV12-4,TRBJ2-1,TRBD2,CASSLAGSSGYNEQFF,TGTGCCAGCAGTTTAGCAGGGTCTAGCGGCTACAATGAGCAGTTCTTC